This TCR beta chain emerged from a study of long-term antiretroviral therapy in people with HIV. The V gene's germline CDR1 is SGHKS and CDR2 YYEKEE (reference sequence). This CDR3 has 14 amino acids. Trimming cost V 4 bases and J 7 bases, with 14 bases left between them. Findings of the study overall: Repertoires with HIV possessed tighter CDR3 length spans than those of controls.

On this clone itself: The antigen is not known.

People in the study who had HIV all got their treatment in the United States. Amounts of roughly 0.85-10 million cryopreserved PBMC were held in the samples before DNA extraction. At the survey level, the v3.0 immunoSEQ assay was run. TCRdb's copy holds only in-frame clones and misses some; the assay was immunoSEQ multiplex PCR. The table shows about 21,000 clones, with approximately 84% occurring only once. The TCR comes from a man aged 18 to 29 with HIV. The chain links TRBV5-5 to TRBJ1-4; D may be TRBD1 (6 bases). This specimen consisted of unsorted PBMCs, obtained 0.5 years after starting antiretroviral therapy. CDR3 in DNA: TGTGCCAGCAGCCCCCAGGGGAGAGGTGAAAAACTGTTTTTT. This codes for CASSPQGRGEKLFF. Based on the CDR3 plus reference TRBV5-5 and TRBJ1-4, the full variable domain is DAGVTQSPTHLIKTRGQQVTLRCSPISGHKSVSWYQQVLGQGPQFIFQYYEKEERGRGNFPDRFSARQFPNYSSELNVNALLLGDSALYLCASSPQGRGEKLFFGSGTQLSVL.